The 26 T cell receptor beta chains given below trace back to one sample, sequenced in a study of T cells in Graves' hyperthyroidism and ophthalmopathy. The TCR beta CDR3 regions underwent amplification using RNA transcripts as the source. A first-round RT-PCR of the TCR CDR3 used the HTBI primer set. TCRdb analysed the multiplex PCR reads with MiXCR anew, one entry per CDR3 protein. The sample records around 390,000 distinct CDR3 sequences, more than 12% being singletons. Sequenced material: blood. The source is a woman in her 30s with Graves' ophthalmopathy.

This clonotype was counted at least ten times. V and J are TRBV30 and TRBJ2-1, with 8 bases fitting TRBD1. Germline CDR1 GTSNPN, CDR2 SVGIG (reference sequence). V dropped 3 bases and J dropped 8; count of bases not matched to a gene: 12. This CDR3 is built from 15 residues. CDR3 amino acids: CAWRGDRGHLDEQFF. CDR3 nucleotide sequence: TGTGCCTGGAGGGGAGACAGGGGCCATTTGGATGAGCAGTTCTTC. Looking up the rest from reference TRBV30 and TRBJ2-1 gives the full variable domain: SQTIHQWPATLVQPVGSPLSLECTVEGTSNPNLYWYRQAAGRGLQLLFYSVGIGQISSEVPQNLSASRPQDRQFILSSKKLLLSDSGFYLCAWRGDRGHLDEQFFGPGTRLTVL.

This clonotype came up many times. The chain is built from TRBV7-9 and TRBJ2-1; D might be TRBD1 or TRBD2, each matching 5 bases. V was trimmed by 2 bases and J by 0 bases, leaving 17 bases between them. Germline V gene lookup returns CDR1 SEHNR and CDR2 FQNEAQ (reference sequence). This CDR3 comprises 18 residues. The chain's CDR3 is CASSLPGRRLSSYNEQFF. The DNA of the CDR3 is TGTGCCAGCAGCTTACCGGGGCGCCGACTTAGCTCCTACAATGAGCAGTTCTTC.

This chain links TRBV18 with TRBJ1-5; TRBD1 is a possible D gene (5 bases). Trimming took 1 base from V and 7 from J, leaving 17 bases between them. The length of the CDR3 is 16 residues. Germline V gene lookup returns CDR1 KGHSH and CDR2 LQKENI. CDR3 residues: CASSPQNTESGQPQHF. The CDR3 DNA sequence: TGTGCCAGCTCACCACAAAACACCGAGTCAGGGCAGCCCCAGCATTTT.

This clonotype was seen a handful of times. The V gene is TRBV29-1, the J gene TRBJ2-3; D remains unclear. This CDR3 region has 13 residues. The V end was cut by 7 bases, the J end by 5 bases, with 16 bases between. Germline V gives CDR1 SQVTM, CDR2 ANQGSEA. The CDR3 here is CSAHFYVVDTQYF. The CDR3 DNA sequence: TGCAGCGCCCACTTCTATGTTGTAGATACGCAGTATTTT.

This rearrangement joins TRBV6-2 or TRBV6-3 to TRBJ2-3; 12 bases fit TRBD1. With 1 base clipped from V and 4 bases from J, the junction kept 6 bases outside the gene matches. There are 17 residues in the CDR3. CDR1 MNHEY and CDR2 SVGEGT come from the germline V gene. CDR3 DNA: TGTGCCAGCAGTTACTTAGTGGGACAGGGGGCGGCAGATACGCAGTATTTT. It specifies CASSYLVGQGAADTQYF.

This clonotype was observed at least ten times. V usage is TRBV28 and J usage is TRBJ2-6, with no clear D. V lost 8 bases, J lost 1 base, and 9 bases lay in between. There are 14 residues in the CDR3. Germline CDR1 MDHEN, CDR2 SYDVKM. The DNA for the CDR3 is TGTGCCAGCCAGTGGAAATCTGGGGCCAACGTCCTGACTTTC. Amino acids: CASQWKSGANVLTF.

This clonotype has at least ten counts. The J gene is TRBJ2-3, the V gene TRBV27; possible D gene TRBD2, 5 bases. Trimming left V 0 bases short and J 1 base short, with 8 bases between. The CDR3 covers 15 residues. The V gene's germline CDR1 is MNHEY and CDR2 SMNVEV (reference sequence). The CDR3 bases are TGTGCCAGCAGTTTATCTAGCGCAGGCACAGATACGCAGTATTTT. Translation gives CASSLSSAGTDTQYF.

Points on this clonotype: The germline gene is not matched at one end of the junction; a read error may be the cause. The chain is built from TRBV27 and TRBJ2-3; D is undetermined. Germline CDR1 is MNHEY and CDR2 is SMNVEV (reference sequence). The CDR3 runs 10 residues. The CDR3 nucleotides read TGTGACAGCAGTTTCTCTCCGCAGTATTTT. Protein: CDSSFSPQYF.

This clonotype was found many times. CDR3 sequence: CSARDHGTYSNQPQHF. The CDR3 DNA reads as TGCAGTGCTAGAGATCACGGGACGTATAGCAATCAGCCCCAGCATTTT. The V call is TRBV20-1, the J call TRBJ1-5; D is possibly TRBD1 (5 bases). Trimming left V 0 bases short and J 0 bases short, with 12 bases between. The CDR3 is made up of 16 amino acids. Germline loops: CDR1 DFQATT, CDR2 SNEGSKA (reference sequence).

To note about this clonotype: A much larger clonotype is one base distant, so this may be a read error. This chain links TRBV13 with TRBJ2-7; no firm D call. This CDR3 region has 11 residues. The V gene's germline CDR1 is PRHDT and CDR2 FYEKMQ (reference sequence). The chain's CDR3 is CAGSGDYEQYF. CDR3 coding DNA: TGTGCCGGCAGTGGGGATTACGAGCAGTACTTC.

This clonotype showed up many times. The gene calls are TRBV2 and TRBJ2-3; D gene uncertain. Trimming removed 6 bases from V and 2 bases from J, with 12 bases in between. Germline CDR1 reads SNHLY; CDR2 reads FYNNEI. This CDR3 spans 14 amino acids. CDR3 in amino acids: CASRADGYTDTQYF. The CDR3 region has the DNA TGTGCCAGCAGGGCGGACGGTTACACAGATACGCAGTATTTT.

There are many counts of this clonotype. The chain links TRBV18 to TRBJ1-1; D possibly corresponds to TRBD1 (5 bases). The CDR3 has 13 amino acids. Trimming shortened V by 6 bases and J by 6 bases, and 14 bases separated the two germline ends. Germline CDR1 and CDR2: KGHSH and LQKENI. The CDR3 region is CASSAYGAAEAFF. The CDR3 DNA follows: TGTGCCAGCTCCGCCTACGGGGCCGCTGAAGCTTTCTTT.

This clonotype was detected only a few times. V and J are TRBV19 and TRBJ2-2, with D perhaps TRBD1 (5 bases). CDR3 length equals 15 residues. Germline CDR1 LNHDA, CDR2 SQIVND (reference sequence). Trimming left V 2 bases short and J 1 base short, with 8 bases between. CDR3 protein: CASSIIDRNTGELFF. The DNA for the CDR3 is TGTGCCAGTAGTATAATTGACAGGAACACCGGGGAGCTGTTTTTT.

The sample holds many counts of this clonotype. The chain joins TRBV28 to TRBJ1-5; D not certain. The CDR3 has 14 amino acids. Germline CDR1 MDHEN, CDR2 SYDVKM. V lost 2 bases to trimming and J lost 0 bases, with 5 bases between them. CDR3 coding DNA: TGTGCCAGCAGTTTAACGCCTAGCAATCAGCCCCAGCATTTT. Translation gives CASSLTPSNQPQHF.

The rearrangement joins TRBV12-3 or TRBV12-4 to TRBJ2-1, with TRBD2 matching over 12 bases. This CDR3 is built from 18 residues. With 7 bases clipped from V and 6 bases from J, the junction kept 16 bases outside the gene matches. Here the CDR3 reads CASKPEWASGGEFNEQFF. In DNA, the CDR3 is TGTGCCAGCAAACCCGAGTGGGCTAGCGGGGGGGAATTCAATGAGCAGTTCTTC.

The chain combines TRBV12-5 with TRBJ2-7; no definite D call. The ends were cut back, 0 bases at V and 3 bases at J, with 6 bases in the middle. Germline lookup yields CDR1 LGHNT and CDR2 FRNRAP. The CDR3 is 13 amino acids. Here the CDR3 DNA reads TGTGCTAGTGGTTTGGTACACCGCTACGAGCAGTACTTC. Its translation is CASGLVHRYEQYF.

This clonotype has ten or more counts. The chain combines TRBV10-1 with TRBJ2-1; no clear D. The CDR3 has 14 residues. Per germline, CDR1 WNHNN and CDR2 SYGVQD (reference sequence). The germline V and J ends were trimmed by 4 bases and 7 bases, with 14 bases remaining between them. The DNA for the CDR3 is TGCGCCAGCAGTGGGAACCAAAATGGGAATGAGCAGTTCTTC. Its protein is CASSGNQNGNEQFF.

This clonotype has just one count. The rearrangement links TRBV19 to TRBJ2-5; 10 bases line up with TRBD1. Trimming cost V 6 bases and J 5 bases; bases outside gene matches: 12. This CDR3 spans 16 amino acids. Germline V gene data show CDR1 as LNHDA and CDR2 as SQIVND (reference sequence). The CDR3 nucleotides read TGTGCCAGTAGGCTTACCGGGACAGGGGAGTCGGAGACCCAGTACTTC. This translates into CASRLTGTGESETQYF. Variable domain in full (rest from reference TRBV19 and TRBJ2-5): DGGITQSPKYLFRKEGQNVTLSCEQNLNHDAMYWYRQDPGQGLRLIYYSQIVNDFQKGDIAEGYSVSREKKESFPLTVTSAQKNPTAFYLCASRLTGTGESETQYFGPGTRLLVL.

This clonotype was detected ten times or more. The chain carries TRBV6-1 and TRBJ1-4; a possible D gene is TRBD1 (6 bases). Germline V gene lookup returns CDR1 MNHNS and CDR2 SASEGT. The V gene lost 6 bases and the J gene lost 8 bases, with 22 bases spanning the gap. This CDR3 has 16 amino acids. CDR3 region: CASRSSPQGWREKLFF. CDR3 sequence (DNA): TGTGCCAGCAGATCCTCACCGCAGGGGTGGCGCGAAAAACTGTTTTTT.

This clonotype has ten or more counts. The V call is TRBV7-9, the J call TRBJ2-7, with no clear D. CDR3 length: 11 amino acids. V dropped 4 bases and J dropped 9 bases, with 10 bases sitting between them. Looked up from germline, CDR1 is SEHNR and CDR2 is FQNEAQ (reference sequence). CDR3 DNA: TGTGCCAGCAGCTCCGTAGGGTTGCAGTACTTC. Translating gives CASSSVGLQYF.

The J gene is TRBJ1-4, the V gene TRBV7-9, with a possible D match to TRBD1 (5 bases). The CDR3 has 15 amino acids. Trimming shortened V by 1 base and J by 4 bases, and 10 bases separated the two germline ends. Germline values: CDR1 SEHNR, CDR2 FQNEAQ (reference sequence). The CDR3 region is CASSLGGLDNEKLFF. The CDR3 coding sequence is TGTGCCAGCAGCTTAGGGGGCCTTGATAATGAAAAACTGTTTTTT.

This clonotype was seen at least ten times. The chain carries TRBV3-1 and TRBJ2-1; the D gene is possibly TRBD1 (6 bases). V lost 2 bases, J lost 6 bases, and 20 bases lay in between. This CDR3 is 17 amino acids long. The germline CDR1 and CDR2 sequences are LGHDT and YNNKEL (reference sequence). This CDR3 reads CASSQPLGHNTGNEQFF. CDR3 DNA sequence: TGTGCCAGCAGCCAACCTCTGGGACACAATACAGGCAATGAGCAGTTCTTC.

This clonotype has at least ten counts. The V and J genes are TRBV20-1 and TRBJ1-5; tentative D call: TRBD1 (5 bases). The CDR3 is 17 amino acids. Germline V gene sequence: CDR1 DFQATT, CDR2 SNEGSKA (reference sequence). The V and J ends lost 2 bases and 2 bases respectively, with 19 bases between them. The CDR3 DNA sequence: TGCAGTGCTAGAACCCAGACCGGGGGTATAGGCAATCAGCCCCAGCATTTT. Translating it yields CSARTQTGGIGNQPQHF.

This chain uses TRBV7-8 with TRBJ1-5; no definite D call. This CDR3 has 13 amino acids. CDR1 is SGHVS, CDR2 FQNEAQ, per germline. Trimming stripped 7 bases from V and 4 bases from J, with 11 bases between. The CDR3 sequence: CASNVGVNQPQHF. DNA of the CDR3: TGTGCCAGCAATGTCGGGGTAAATCAGCCCCAGCATTTT.

This clonotype was seen ten or more times. This sequence joins TRBV28 and TRBJ2-3; the D call may be TRBD1 or TRBD2 (6 bases each). The CDR3 is 15 amino acids. V was cut by 3 bases and J by 0 bases, with 10 bases left in between. Germline-derived CDR1 and CDR2 are MDHEN and SYDVKM. The CDR3 reads CASSFRGASTDTQYF. In DNA form, the CDR3 reads TGTGCCAGCAGTTTTAGGGGGGCGAGCACAGATACGCAGTATTTT.

This clonotype was picked up a small number of times. The V call is TRBV19, the J call TRBJ1-6; D not certain. CDR1 is LNHDA, CDR2 SQIVND, per germline (reference sequence). The CDR3 has 14 residues. The ends were cut back, 5 bases at V and 5 bases at J, with 10 bases in the middle. The CDR3 region has the DNA TGTGCCAGTAGTTCCCTGCAGAATAATTCACCCCTCCACTTT. This codes for CASSSLQNNSPLHF.